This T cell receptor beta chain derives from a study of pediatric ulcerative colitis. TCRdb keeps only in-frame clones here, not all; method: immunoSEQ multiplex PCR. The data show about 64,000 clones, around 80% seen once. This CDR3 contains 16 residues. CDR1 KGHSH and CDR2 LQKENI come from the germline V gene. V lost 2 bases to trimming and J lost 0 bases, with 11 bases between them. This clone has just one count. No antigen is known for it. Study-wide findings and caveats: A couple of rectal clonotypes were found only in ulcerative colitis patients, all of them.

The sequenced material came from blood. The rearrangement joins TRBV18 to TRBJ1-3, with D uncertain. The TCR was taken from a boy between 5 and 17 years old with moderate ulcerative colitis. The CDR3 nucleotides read TGTGCCAGCTCACCAGTGGCAGGACTCTCTGGAAACACCATATATTTT. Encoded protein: CASSPVAGLSGNTIYF.